These 24 T cell receptor beta chains share one sample of origin, sequenced in a study of OX40 agonist ivuxolimab in advanced cancers. Generated by immunoSEQ multiplex PCR, the TCRdb table keeps only in-frame clones and is missing some. The table lists just over 90,000 clones, about 93% of them singletons, with approximately 0.81% in the top ten. Here the sequenced sample was CD4+ or CD8+ T cells sorted from blood, taken in a trial of the OX40 agonist ivuxolimab. These TCRs come from an adult with an advanced solid tumor such as melanoma, head and neck, liver or kidney cancer.

V is TRBV7-3 and J is TRBJ1-2; D call uncertain. This CDR3 has 14 amino acids. Germline CDR1 and CDR2: SGHTA and FQGTGA. V was shortened by 0 bases and J by 1 base, with 6 bases between the two germline ends. CDR3 protein: CASSLTNNNYGYTF. The CDR3 DNA reads as TGTGCCAGCAGCTTAACGAACAATAACTATGGCTACACCTTC.

This sequence joins TRBV2 and TRBJ2-3; D might be TRBD2 (7 bases). CDR1 is SNHLY and CDR2 is FYNNEI in the germline V gene. The V end was cut by 9 bases, the J end by 2 bases, with 12 bases between. The CDR3 consists of 13 residues. The DNA of the CDR3 is TGTGCCAGGGAAGGGGGGGCCACAGATACGCAGTATTTT. Its protein product is CAREGGATDTQYF.

This sequence joins TRBV29-1 and TRBJ2-2; a weak D match, TRBD2 (7 bases). CDR1 and CDR2 (germline): SQVTM, ANQGSEA. With 7 bases removed from V and 7 bases from J, the gap between germline ends came to 22 bases. The CDR3 is made up of 15 amino acids. The CDR3 loop reads CSAPGGGLSYGELFF. CDR3 sequence (DNA): TGCAGCGCCCCTGGGGGGGGGCTGTCATACGGGGAGCTGTTTTTT.

The V gene is TRBV4-1, the J gene TRBJ1-2; TRBD1 matches 10 bases. Germline lookup yields CDR1 MGHRA and CDR2 YSYEKL. This CDR3 contains 19 residues. The J segment lost 4 bases and the V segment lost 3 bases, leaving 17 bases of the junction unmatched. CDR3: CASSQPWLRDRGQSYGYTF. The DNA of the CDR3 is TGCGCCAGCAGCCAGCCTTGGCTCCGAGACAGGGGGCAAAGCTATGGCTACACCTTC.

This chain uses TRBV10-3 with TRBJ1-1; D is uncertain. With 0 bases removed from V and 7 bases from J, the gap between germline ends came to 24 bases. The CDR3 length is 18 residues. Germline V gives CDR1 ENHRY, CDR2 SYGVKD. CDR3 nucleotide sequence: TGTGCCATCAGTGAGTCAGGAAGCGGGTTCGGCCGGCTGGGTGAAGCTTTCTTT. Translation: CAISESGSGFGRLGEAFF.

This clone was seen once. The V and J genes are TRBV5-1 and TRBJ2-3; tentative D call: TRBD2 (5 bases). The CDR3 runs 16 residues. Germline V gene sequence: CDR1 SGHRS, CDR2 YFSETQ. Trimming removed 0 bases from V and 0 bases from J, with 11 bases in between. This CDR3 is CASSLEGVPSTDTQYF. Written as DNA, the CDR3 is TGCGCCAGCAGCTTGGAGGGAGTCCCTAGCACAGATACGCAGTATTTT.

Comments on this clone: This same CDR3 is encoded by further DNA sequences in the sample. This chain links TRBV30 with TRBJ1-5; TRBD1 matches 7 bases. Germline V gives CDR1 GTSNPN, CDR2 SVGIG (reference sequence). With V trimmed by 0 bases and J by 4 bases, 3 bases remained unmatched. The CDR3 runs 14 residues. CDR3 coding DNA: TGTGCCTGGAGTGTGGGGACAGATAATCAGCCCCAGCATTTT. Encoded protein: CAWSVGTDNQPQHF.

This clone was found a few times. This sequence joins TRBV5-1 and TRBJ2-1; maybe TRBD2 (5 bases). The CDR3 runs 14 residues. The germline V gene encodes CDR1 SGHRS and CDR2 YFSETQ. Trimming removed 6 bases from V and 4 bases from J, with 14 bases in between. The CDR3, as DNA: TGCGCCAGCAAAAAGCGGATCCTTTACAATGAGCAGTTCTTC. Its protein is CASKKRILYNEQFF.

This chain links TRBV25-1 with TRBJ2-7, with a weak D call TRBD1 (6 bases). V was shortened by 4 bases and J by 4 bases, with 11 bases between the two germline ends. The CDR3 has 13 residues. CDR1 and CDR2 (germline): MGHDK, SYGVNS. The CDR3 coding sequence is TGTGCCAGCAGTGTACAGGGAAAGTACGAGCAGTACTTC. It is translated as CASSVQGKYEQYF.

The V call is TRBV7-8, the J call TRBJ1-3, with D uncertain. The CDR3 is made up of 15 amino acids. With 0 bases removed from V and 7 bases from J, the gap between germline ends came to 13 bases. CDR1 and CDR2 (germline): SGHVS, FQNEAQ. CDR3 DNA: TGTGCCAGCAGCTTAGCGATCGCTTTTACCAACACCATATATTTT. Amino acids: CASSLAIAFTNTIYF.

On this clone itself: The same CDR3 can be traced to other DNA sequences in this sample. The chain is built from TRBV27 and TRBJ1-2; D call uncertain. In germline, CDR1 is MNHEY, CDR2 SMNVEV (reference sequence). The CDR3 length is 13 residues. Trimming took off 2 bases at V and 2 bases at J, with 6 bases between the two ends. Written as DNA, the CDR3 is TGTGCCAGCAGTTTAGGCGGGAACTATGGCTACACCTTC. Protein: CASSLGGNYGYTF.

This clone was observed once. The chain has TRBV29-1 and TRBJ1-2; 7 nucleotides align to TRBD1. V shed 4 bases and J 5 bases; nucleotides not matched to a gene: 16. Germline CDR1 and CDR2: SQVTM and ANQGSEA. The CDR3 extends over 16 amino acids. The CDR3 DNA follows: TGCAGCGTTGTAGCATTGCGGGACAGCGTATATTATGGCTACACCTTC. It is translated as CSVVALRDSVYYGYTF.

This clone was recorded a few times. V gene TRBV28 combines with J gene TRBJ2-7; possibly TRBD1 for D (5 bases). Germline-derived CDR1 and CDR2 are MDHEN and SYDVKM. This CDR3 has 17 amino acids. V lost 7 bases to trimming and J lost 0 bases, with 22 bases between them. The CDR3 bases are TGTGCCAGCATAGTCGGCGGACACTCGGGTAGCTCCTACGAGCAGTACTTC. Protein: CASIVGGHSGSSYEQYF. The full variable domain, in which reference TRBV28 and TRBJ2-7 provide the parts outside the CDR3, is DVKVTQSSRYLVKRTGEKVFLECVQDMDHENMFWYRQDPGLGLRLIYFSYDVKMKEKGDIPEGYSVSREKKERFSLILESASTNQTSMYLCASIVGGHSGSSYEQYFGPGTRLTVT.

This clone occurred once. The chain recombines TRBV7-3 with TRBJ2-5; D is possibly TRBD1 or TRBD2 (5 bases each). CDR1 is SGHTA and CDR2 is FQGTGA in the germline V gene. V gave up 1 base and J gave up 5 bases, with 14 bases separating them. This CDR3 is 15 amino acids long. Written as DNA, the CDR3 is TGTGCCAGCAGCTTAATAGCTAGTCGGGGCGAGACCCAGTACTTC. Its translation: CASSLIASRGETQYF.

CDR3 DNA: TGTGCCAGCAGCTTGGCGGGGCCGGGAGAGACCCAGTACTTC. The encoded protein is CASSLAGPGETQYF. V gene TRBV7-2 combines with J gene TRBJ2-5; D may be TRBD2 (6 bases). CDR3 length equals 14 residues. Germline V lookup: CDR1 SGHTA, CDR2 FQGNSA. The V and J ends lost 3 bases and 4 bases respectively, with 12 bases between them.

The chain is built from TRBV4-1 and TRBJ2-3; 7 bases fit TRBD2. V lost 4 bases, J lost 2 bases, and 9 bases stayed unmatched. The CDR3 spans 16 residues. Germline assignment: CDR1 MGHRA and CDR2 YSYEKL. Here the CDR3 DNA reads TGCGCCAGCAGCCGCACGGGAGGACTTAACACAGATACGCAGTATTTT. Protein product: CASSRTGGLNTDTQYF.

The chain carries TRBV28 and TRBJ1-3; the match to TRBD1 covers 7 bases. V dropped 5 bases and J dropped 4; count of bases not matched to a gene: 8. The CDR3 is 15 amino acids. Germline CDR1 is MDHEN and CDR2 is SYDVKM. The CDR3 loop reads CASSPSTGRGNTIYF. The CDR3 nucleotides are TGTGCCAGCAGTCCCTCGACAGGGCGGGGAAACACCATATATTTT. The full variable domain, in which reference TRBV28 and TRBJ1-3 provide the parts outside the CDR3, is DVKVTQSSRYLVKRTGEKVFLECVQDMDHENMFWYRQDPGLGLRLIYFSYDVKMKEKGDIPEGYSVSREKKERFSLILESASTNQTSMYLCASSPSTGRGNTIYFGEGSWLTVV.

The J gene is TRBJ1-2, the V gene TRBV5-1; 7 nucleotides line up with TRBD1. The CDR3 spans 14 residues. Germline V gene lookup returns CDR1 SGHRS and CDR2 YFSETQ. The V segment lost 5 bases and the J segment 2 bases; nucleotides outside the gene matches: 6. CDR3 residues: CASSVGTANYGYTF. In nucleotides, the CDR3 is TGCGCCAGCAGTGTAGGGACAGCGAACTATGGCTACACCTTC.

The V call is TRBV2, the J call TRBJ2-2; maybe TRBD1 (5 bases). Germline values: CDR1 SNHLY, CDR2 FYNNEI. CDR3 length equals 16 residues. With 2 bases removed from V and 4 bases from J, the gap between germline ends came to 14 bases. CDR3 nucleotide sequence: TGTGCCAGCAGTGAAAGACGGCAGGGCGGCACCGGGGAGCTGTTTTTT. Its protein product is CASSERRQGGTGELFF. Complete variable domain (other parts from reference TRBV2 and TRBJ2-2): EPEVTQTPSHQVTQMGQEVILRCVPISNHLYFYWYRQILGQKVEFLVSFYNNEISEKSEIFDDQFSVERPDGSNFTLKIRSTKLEDSAMYFCASSERRQGGTGELFFGEGSRLTVL.

The chain couples TRBV18 to TRBJ1-2; D perhaps matches TRBD1 (6 bases). The CDR3 sequence is 15 residues long. Germline loops: CDR1 KGHSH, CDR2 LQKENI. V lost 4 bases, J lost 7 bases, and 19 bases lay in between. CDR3: CASSQSVTGEVGYTF. For the CDR3, the DNA is TGTGCCAGCTCACAGTCGGTGACAGGCGAAGTTGGCTACACCTTC.

The chain combines TRBV19 with TRBJ1-6, with 7 bases that match TRBD1. The CDR3 is made up of 14 amino acids. Germline values: CDR1 LNHDA, CDR2 SQIVND (reference sequence). V trimming: 3 bases; J trimming: 10 bases; junction bases outside the gene matches: 6. The CDR3 sequence: CASSISGGESPLHF. As DNA, the CDR3 is TGTGCCAGTAGTATCTCAGGGGGAGAGTCACCCCTCCACTTT.

The V call is TRBV7-2, the J call TRBJ2-7; no clear D. The germline gives CDR1 SGHTA, CDR2 FQGNSA. This CDR3 has 14 amino acids. Between the trimmed V and J ends, which lost 1 base and 3 bases, there was a span of 10 bases. DNA for the CDR3: TGTGCCAGCAGCTTAGAAGCGTCGTTCTACGAGCAGTACTTC. It encodes CASSLEASFYEQYF.

This sequence joins TRBV5-8 and TRBJ2-7, with a possible D match to TRBD2 (6 bases). V gave up 1 base and J gave up 2 bases, with 13 bases separating them. The CDR3 loop spans 15 amino acids. CDR1 and CDR2 from the germline V gene are SGHTS and YDEGEE. Written as DNA, the CDR3 is TGTGCCAGCAGCTTGAATTTCGGGAGTCCCTACGAGCAGTACTTC. The encoded protein is CASSLNFGSPYEQYF.

This sequence joins TRBV19 and TRBJ2-7; TRBD2 matches 9 bases. V was pared by 5 bases and J by 3 bases, with 8 bases of the junction left unmatched. Germline assignment: CDR1 LNHDA and CDR2 SQIVND (reference sequence). The CDR3 runs to 15 residues. The CDR3: CASSAGAGGDYEQYF. DNA for the CDR3: TGTGCCAGTAGTGCGGGGGCGGGAGGGGACTACGAGCAGTACTTC. The full variable domain, with the rest looked up from reference TRBV19 and TRBJ2-7, is DGGITQSPKYLFRKEGQNVTLSCEQNLNHDAMYWYRQDPGQGLRLIYYSQIVNDFQKGDIAEGYSVSREKKESFPLTVTSAQKNPTAFYLCASSAGAGGDYEQYFGPGTRLTVT.